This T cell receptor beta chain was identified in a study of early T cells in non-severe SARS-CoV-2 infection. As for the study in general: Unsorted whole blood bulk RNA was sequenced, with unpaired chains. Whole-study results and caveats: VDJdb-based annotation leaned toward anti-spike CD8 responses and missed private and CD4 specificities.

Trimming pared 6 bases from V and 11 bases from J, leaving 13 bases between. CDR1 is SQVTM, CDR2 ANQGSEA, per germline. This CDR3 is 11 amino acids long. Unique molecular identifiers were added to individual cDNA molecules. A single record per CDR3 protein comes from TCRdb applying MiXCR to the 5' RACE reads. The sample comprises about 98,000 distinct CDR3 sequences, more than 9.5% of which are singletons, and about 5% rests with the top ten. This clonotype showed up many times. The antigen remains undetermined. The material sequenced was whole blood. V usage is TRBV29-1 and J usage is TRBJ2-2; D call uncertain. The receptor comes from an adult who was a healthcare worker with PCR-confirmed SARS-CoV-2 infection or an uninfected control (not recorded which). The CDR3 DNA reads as TGCAGCGTAAAGGACGGTGTTGAGCTGTTTTTT. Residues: CSVKDGVELFF.